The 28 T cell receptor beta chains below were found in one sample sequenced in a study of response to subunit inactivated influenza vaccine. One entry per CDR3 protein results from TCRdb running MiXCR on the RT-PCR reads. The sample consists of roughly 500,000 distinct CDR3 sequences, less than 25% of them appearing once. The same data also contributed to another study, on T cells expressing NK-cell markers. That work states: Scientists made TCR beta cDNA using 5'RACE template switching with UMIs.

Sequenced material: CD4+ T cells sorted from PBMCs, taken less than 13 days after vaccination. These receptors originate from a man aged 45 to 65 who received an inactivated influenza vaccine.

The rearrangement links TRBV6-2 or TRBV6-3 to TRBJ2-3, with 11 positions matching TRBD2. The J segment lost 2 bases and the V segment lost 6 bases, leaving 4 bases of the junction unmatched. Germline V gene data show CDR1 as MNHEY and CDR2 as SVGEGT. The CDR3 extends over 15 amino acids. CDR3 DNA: TGTGCCAGCAGACTAGCGGGAGAGTTCACAGATACGCAGTATTTT. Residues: CASRLAGEFTDTQYF.

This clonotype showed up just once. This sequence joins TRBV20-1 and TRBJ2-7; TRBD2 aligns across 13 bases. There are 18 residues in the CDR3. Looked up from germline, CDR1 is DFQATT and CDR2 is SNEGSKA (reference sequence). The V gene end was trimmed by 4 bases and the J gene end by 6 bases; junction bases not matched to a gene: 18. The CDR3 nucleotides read TGCAGTGCTACCCCCCCACTAGCGGGGGGGCATGGTCTTGGCGAGCAGTACTTC. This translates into CSATPPLAGGHGLGEQYF.

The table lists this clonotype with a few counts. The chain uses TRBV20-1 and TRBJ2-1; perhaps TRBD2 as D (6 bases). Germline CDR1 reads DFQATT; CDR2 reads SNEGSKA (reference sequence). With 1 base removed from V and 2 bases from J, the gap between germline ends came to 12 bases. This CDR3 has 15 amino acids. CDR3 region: CSARVSGSAYNEQFF. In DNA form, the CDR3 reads TGCAGTGCTAGAGTTAGCGGTTCCGCCTACAATGAGCAGTTCTTC.

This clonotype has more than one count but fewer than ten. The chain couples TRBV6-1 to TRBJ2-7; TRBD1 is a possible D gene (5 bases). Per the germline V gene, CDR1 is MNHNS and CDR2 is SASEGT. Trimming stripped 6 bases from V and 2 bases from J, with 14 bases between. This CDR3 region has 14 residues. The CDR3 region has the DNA TGTGCCAGCAGGGTGCTCCAGACAGCCTACGAGCAGTACTTC. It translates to CASRVLQTAYEQYF.

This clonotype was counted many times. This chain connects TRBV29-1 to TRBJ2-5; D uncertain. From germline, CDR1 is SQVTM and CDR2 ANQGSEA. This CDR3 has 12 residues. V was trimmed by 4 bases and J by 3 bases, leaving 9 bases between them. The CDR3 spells CSVAASEETQYF. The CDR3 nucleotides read TGCAGCGTTGCGGCTTCAGAAGAGACCCAGTACTTC.

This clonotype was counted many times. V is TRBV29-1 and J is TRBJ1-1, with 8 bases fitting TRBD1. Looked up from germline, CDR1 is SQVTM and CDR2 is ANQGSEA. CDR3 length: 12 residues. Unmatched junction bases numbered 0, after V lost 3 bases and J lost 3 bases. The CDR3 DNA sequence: TGCAGCGTTGACAGGGGGCACACTGAAGCTTTCTTT. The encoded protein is CSVDRGHTEAFF.

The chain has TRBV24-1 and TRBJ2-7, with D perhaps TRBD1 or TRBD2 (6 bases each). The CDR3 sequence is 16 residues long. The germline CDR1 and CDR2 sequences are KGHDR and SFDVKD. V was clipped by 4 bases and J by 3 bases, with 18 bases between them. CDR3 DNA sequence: TGTGCCACCAGTGACCCCGGTAAGGGGGGAATCTACGAGCAGTACTTC. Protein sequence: CATSDPGKGGIYEQYF.

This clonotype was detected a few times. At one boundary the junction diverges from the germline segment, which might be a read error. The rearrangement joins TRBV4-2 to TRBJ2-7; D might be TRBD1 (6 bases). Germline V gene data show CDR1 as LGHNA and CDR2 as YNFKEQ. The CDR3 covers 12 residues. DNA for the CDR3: TGTGCCAGCAGCCAGGACGACAGGAGGCCCCACTTC. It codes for CASSQDDRRPHF.

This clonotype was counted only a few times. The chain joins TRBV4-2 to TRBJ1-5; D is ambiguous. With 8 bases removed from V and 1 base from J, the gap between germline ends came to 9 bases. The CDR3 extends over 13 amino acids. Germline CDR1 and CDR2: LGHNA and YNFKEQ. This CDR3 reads CASRSASNQPQHF. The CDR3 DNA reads TGTGCCAGCCGGTCGGCGAGCAATCAGCCCCAGCATTTT.

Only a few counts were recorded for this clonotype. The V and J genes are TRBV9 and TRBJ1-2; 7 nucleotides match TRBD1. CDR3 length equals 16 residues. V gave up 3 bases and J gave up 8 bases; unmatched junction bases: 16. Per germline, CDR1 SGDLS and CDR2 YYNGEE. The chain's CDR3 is CASSASIQGGGNGYTF. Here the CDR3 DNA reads TGTGCCAGCAGCGCATCCATTCAGGGGGGTGGGAACGGCTACACCTTC.

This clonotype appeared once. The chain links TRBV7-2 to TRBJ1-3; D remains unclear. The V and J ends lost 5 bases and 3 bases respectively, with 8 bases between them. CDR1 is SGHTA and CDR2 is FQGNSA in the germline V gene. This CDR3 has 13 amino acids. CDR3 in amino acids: CASSPRVGNTIYF. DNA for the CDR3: TGTGCCAGCAGCCCAAGGGTTGGAAACACCATATATTTT.

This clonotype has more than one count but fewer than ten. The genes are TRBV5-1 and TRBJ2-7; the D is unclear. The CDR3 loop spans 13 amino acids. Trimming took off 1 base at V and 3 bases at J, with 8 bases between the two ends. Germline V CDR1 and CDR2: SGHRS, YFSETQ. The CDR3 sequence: CASSLMGNYEQYF. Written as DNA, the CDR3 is TGCGCCAGCAGCTTGATGGGGAACTACGAGCAGTACTTC.

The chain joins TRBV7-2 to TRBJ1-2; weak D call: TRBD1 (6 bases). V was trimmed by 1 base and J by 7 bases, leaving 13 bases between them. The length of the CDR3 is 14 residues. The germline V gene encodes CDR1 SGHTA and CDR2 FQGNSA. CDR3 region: CASSLGPGGRGYTF. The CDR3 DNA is TGTGCCAGCAGCTTAGGTCCCGGGGGCCGTGGCTACACCTTC.

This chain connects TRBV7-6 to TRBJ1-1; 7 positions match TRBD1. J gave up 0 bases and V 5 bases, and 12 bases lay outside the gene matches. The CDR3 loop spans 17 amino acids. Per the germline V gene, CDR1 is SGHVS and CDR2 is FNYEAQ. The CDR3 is CASSLTYRGVMNTEAFF. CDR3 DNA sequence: TGTGCCAGCAGCCTGACTTACAGGGGCGTTATGAACACTGAAGCTTTCTTT.

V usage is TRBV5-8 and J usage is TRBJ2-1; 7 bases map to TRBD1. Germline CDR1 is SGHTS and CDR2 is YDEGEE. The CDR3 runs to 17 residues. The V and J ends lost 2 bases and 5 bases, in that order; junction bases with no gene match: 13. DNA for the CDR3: TGTGCCAGCAGCTTATGGGGGATGAGGACAGGCAACAATGAGCAGTTCTTC. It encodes CASSLWGMRTGNNEQFF.

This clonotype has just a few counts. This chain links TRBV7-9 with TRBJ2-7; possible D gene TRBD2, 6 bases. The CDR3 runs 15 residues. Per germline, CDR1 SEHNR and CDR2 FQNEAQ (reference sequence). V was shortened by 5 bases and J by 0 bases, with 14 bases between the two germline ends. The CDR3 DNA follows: TGTGCCAGCAGCGGGCGGGGTTGGGACTCCTACGAGCAGTACTTC. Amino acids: CASSGRGWDSYEQYF.

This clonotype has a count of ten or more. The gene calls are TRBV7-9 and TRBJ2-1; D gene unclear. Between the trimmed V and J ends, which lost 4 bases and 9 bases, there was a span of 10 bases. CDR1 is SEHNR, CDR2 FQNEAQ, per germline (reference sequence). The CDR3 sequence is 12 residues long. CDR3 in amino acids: CASSWISGEQFF. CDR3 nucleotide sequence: TGTGCCAGCAGCTGGATCTCCGGTGAGCAGTTCTTC. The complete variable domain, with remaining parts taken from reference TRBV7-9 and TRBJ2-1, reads DTGVSQNPRHKITKRGQNVTFRCDPISEHNRLYWYRQTLGQGPEFLTYFQNEAQLEKSRLLSDRFSAERPKGSFSTLEIQRTEQGDSAMYLCASSWISGEQFFGPGTRLTVL.

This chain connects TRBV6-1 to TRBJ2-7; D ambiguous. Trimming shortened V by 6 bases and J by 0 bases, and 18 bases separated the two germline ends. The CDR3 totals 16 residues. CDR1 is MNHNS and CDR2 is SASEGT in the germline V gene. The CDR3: CASSHGRLLSSYEQYF. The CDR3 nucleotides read TGTGCCAGCAGCCATGGACGTCTGCTTTCCTCCTACGAGCAGTACTTC.

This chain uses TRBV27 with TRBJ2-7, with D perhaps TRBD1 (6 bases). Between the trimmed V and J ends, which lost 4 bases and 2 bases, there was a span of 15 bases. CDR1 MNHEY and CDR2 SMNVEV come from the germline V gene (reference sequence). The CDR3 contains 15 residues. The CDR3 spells CASSYQGSRTYEQYF. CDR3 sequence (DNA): TGTGCCAGCAGTTATCAGGGGTCCAGAACCTACGAGCAGTACTTC.

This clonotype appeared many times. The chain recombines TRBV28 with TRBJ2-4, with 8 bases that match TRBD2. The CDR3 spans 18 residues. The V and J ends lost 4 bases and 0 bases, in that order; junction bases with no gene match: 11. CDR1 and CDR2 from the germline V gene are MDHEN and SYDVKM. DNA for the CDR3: TGTGCCAGCAGTTATCTAGCGGGTCCAGCCCTAGCCAAAAACATTCAGTACTTC. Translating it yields CASSYLAGPALAKNIQYF.

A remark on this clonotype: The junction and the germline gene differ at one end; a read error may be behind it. The CDR3 spells CASSLGRGGPYVQYF. As DNA, the CDR3 is TGTGCCAGCAGTTTAGGTCGAGGGGGCCCCTACGTGCAGTACTTC. V usage is TRBV12-3 or TRBV12-4 and J usage is TRBJ2-7; 7 nucleotides match TRBD1. CDR3 length equals 15 residues.

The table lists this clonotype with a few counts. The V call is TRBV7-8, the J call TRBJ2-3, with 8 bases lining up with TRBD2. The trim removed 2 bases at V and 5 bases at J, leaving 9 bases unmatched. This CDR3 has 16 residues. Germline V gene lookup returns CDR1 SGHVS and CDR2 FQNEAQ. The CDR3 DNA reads TGTGCCAGCAGCTTACAAGCGGGGGCCCCCAAAGATACGCAGTATTTT. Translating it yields CASSLQAGAPKDTQYF.

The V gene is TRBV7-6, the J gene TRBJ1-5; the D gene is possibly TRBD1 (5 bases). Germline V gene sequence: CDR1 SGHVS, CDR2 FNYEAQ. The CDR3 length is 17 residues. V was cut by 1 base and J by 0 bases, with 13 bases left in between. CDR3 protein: CASSLGSAGSSNQPQHF. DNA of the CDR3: TGTGCCAGCAGCTTAGGCTCGGCAGGGAGTAGCAATCAGCCCCAGCATTTT.

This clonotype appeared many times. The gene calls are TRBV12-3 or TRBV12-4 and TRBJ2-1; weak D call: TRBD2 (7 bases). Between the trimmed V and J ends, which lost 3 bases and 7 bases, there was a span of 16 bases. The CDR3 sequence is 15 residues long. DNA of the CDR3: TGTGCCAGCAGTTTCTTCGGGGGGCCCGGAAATGAGCAGTTCTTC. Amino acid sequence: CASSFFGGPGNEQFF.

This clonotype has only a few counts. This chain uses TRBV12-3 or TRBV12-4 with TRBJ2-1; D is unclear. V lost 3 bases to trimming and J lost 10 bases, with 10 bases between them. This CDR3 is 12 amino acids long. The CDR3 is CASSFPFGEQFF. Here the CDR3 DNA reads TGTGCCAGCAGTTTTCCGTTTGGGGAGCAGTTCTTC.

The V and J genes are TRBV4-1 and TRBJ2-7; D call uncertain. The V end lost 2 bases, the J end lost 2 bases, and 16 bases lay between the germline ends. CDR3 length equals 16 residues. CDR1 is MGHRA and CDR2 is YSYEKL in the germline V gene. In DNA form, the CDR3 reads TGCGCCAGCAGCCAAAACGTCGTCGGCTCCGCCTACGAGCAGTACTTC. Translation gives CASSQNVVGSAYEQYF.

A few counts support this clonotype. CDR3 coding DNA: TGTGCCAGCAGCTTGGCCAGGAGGGAGGAGACCCAGTACTTC. This translates into CASSLARREETQYF. This chain connects TRBV5-6 to TRBJ2-5, with D possibly TRBD2 on 6 matching bases. The V end was cut by 0 bases, the J end by 5 bases, with 11 bases between. In germline, CDR1 is SGHDT, CDR2 YYEEEE. The CDR3 has 14 amino acids.

CDR3: CASSPIWSGSEKTNEQFF. As DNA, the CDR3 is TGTGCCAGCTCACCAATTTGGAGTGGCTCTGAAAAAACCAATGAGCAGTTCTTC. The chain recombines TRBV18 with TRBJ2-1; D remains ambiguous. This CDR3 spans 18 amino acids. V was shortened by 2 bases and J by 6 bases, with 23 bases between the two germline ends. Germline V CDR1 and CDR2: KGHSH, LQKENI.